These T cell receptor beta chains were read from a single sample in a study of blood T cell repertoires in COVID-19. Libraries were prepared by immunoSEQ multiplex PCR; TCRdb keeps only in-frame clonotypes and omits some of them. The sample shows over 300,000 clones, about nine tenths of them seen only once. The specimen sequenced was PBMCs or T cells enriched from blood (not recorded which). The receptors shown here come from a woman aged 18 to 35 who had recovered from COVID-19. Each CDR3 is given with its conserved first and last residue. Fields, in order: V gene, D gene, clone size, J gene, CDR3 DNA, CDR3 protein. A D gene is named only where the DNA matches it firmly. The size entry is marked missing in some rows and otherwise reads once, few, many or a size class.

V gene: TRBV18; D gene: NA; clone size: few; J gene: TRBJ2-7; CDR3 DNA: TGTGCCAGCTCACCCTCCCCCCGCGAGCAGTACTTC; CDR3 protein: CASSPSPREQYF
V gene: TRBV7-8; D gene: NA; clone size: NA; J gene: TRBJ1-1; CDR3 DNA: TGTGCCAGCAGCCCTAAAATGGGGGTGGACAGTTCAACTGAAGCTTTCTTT; CDR3 protein: CASSPKMGVDSSTEAFF
V gene: TRBV7-9; D gene: TRBD1; clone size: NA; J gene: TRBJ1-2; CDR3 DNA: TGTGCCAGCAGCTTAGGGAAACCGGGACAGGGAAGGGGCTACACCTTC; CDR3 protein: CASSLGKPGQGRGYTF
V gene: TRBV27; D gene: NA; clone size: NA; J gene: TRBJ1-2; CDR3 DNA: TGTGCCAGCAGTTTATCCCGACAGGCAAACTATGGCTACACCTTC; CDR3 protein: CASSLSRQANYGYTF
V gene: TRBV4-1; D gene: TRBD1; clone size: NA; J gene: TRBJ1-2; CDR3 DNA: TGCGCCAGCAGCCTAGGGACAGAAACCAACTATGGCTACACCTTC; CDR3 protein: CASSLGTETNYGYTF
V gene: TRBV6-5; D gene: NA; clone size: NA; J gene: TRBJ1-5; CDR3 DNA: TGTGCCAGCAGAGGAACAGGGAGCAATCAGCCCCAGCATTTT; CDR3 protein: CASRGTGSNQPQHF
V gene: TRBV30; D gene: NA; clone size: NA; J gene: TRBJ2-3; CDR3 DNA: TGTGCCTGGAGTTTAGCGGATACGCAGTATTTT; CDR3 protein: CAWSLADTQYF
V gene: TRBV30; D gene: TRBD1; clone size: NA; J gene: TRBJ2-3; CDR3 DNA: TGTGCCTGGAGCACCGGGACAGTCACAGATACGCAGTATTTT; CDR3 protein: CAWSTGTVTDTQYF
V gene: TRBV27; D gene: NA; clone size: NA; J gene: TRBJ1-2; CDR3 DNA: TGTGCCAGCACCCTCAAGGGGACAATCAACTATGGCTACACCTTC; CDR3 protein: CASTLKGTINYGYTF
V gene: TRBV30; D gene: NA; clone size: NA; J gene: TRBJ1-2; CDR3 DNA: TGTGCCGTATTCAGCATGGGACACCGATCCTATGGCTACACCTTC; CDR3 protein: CAVFSMGHRSYGYTF
V gene: TRBV24-1; D gene: NA; clone size: NA; J gene: TRBJ2-3; CDR3 DNA: TGTGCCACCAGTGAGCCCACGCGGGATTTGACAGATACGCAGTATTTT; CDR3 protein: CATSEPTRDLTDTQYF
V gene: TRBV9; D gene: TRBD2; clone size: NA; J gene: TRBJ2-2; CDR3 DNA: TGTGCCAGCAGCCCTAGCGGGAGGGCCGAAACCGGGGAGCTGTTTTTT; CDR3 protein: CASSPSGRAETGELFF
V gene: TRBV7-3; D gene: TRBD1; clone size: NA; J gene: TRBJ1-2; CDR3 DNA: TGTGCCAGCAGCTTAAGACCGGGACAGCCTTATGGCTACACCTTC; CDR3 protein: CASSLRPGQPYGYTF
V gene: TRBV9; D gene: TRBD2; clone size: NA; J gene: TRBJ2-3; CDR3 DNA: TGTGCCAGCAGCGTAGAGCTCGGCGGAGCGGGGGGGTACACAGATACGCAGTATTTT; CDR3 protein: CASSVELGGAGGYTDTQYF
V gene: TRBV7-9; D gene: TRBD1; clone size: NA; J gene: TRBJ2-7; CDR3 DNA: TGTGCCAGCAGCCCCCCCGGACAGGGGGCATTCTACGAGCAGTACTTC; CDR3 protein: CASSPPGQGAFYEQYF
V gene: TRBV7-8; D gene: TRBD1; clone size: NA; J gene: TRBJ2-7; CDR3 DNA: TGTGCCAGCAGCATTAGGGTTAGAGGACCTACCGGGACAGGGGGATCCTACGAGCAGTACTTC; CDR3 protein: CASSIRVRGPTGTGGSYEQYF
V gene: TRBV27; D gene: NA; clone size: NA; J gene: TRBJ1-2; CDR3 DNA: TGTGCCAGCAGTATCGGAGAGGGGAGGAATGGCTACACCTTC; CDR3 protein: CASSIGEGRNGYTF
V gene: TRBV5-6; D gene: NA; clone size: NA; J gene: TRBJ2-7; CDR3 DNA: TGTGCCAGCAGCTTAAGAGGGAGAGTTCTCTACGAGCAGTACTTC; CDR3 protein: CASSLRGRVLYEQYF
V gene: TRBV6-5; D gene: TRBD1; clone size: NA; J gene: TRBJ2-7; CDR3 DNA: TGTGCCAGCAGACGGGACAGTATCTCCTACGAGCAGTACTTC; CDR3 protein: CASRRDSISYEQYF
V gene: TRBV29-1; D gene: NA; clone size: NA; J gene: TRBJ2-7; CDR3 DNA: TGCAGCGTTGAAACTGGTCCTAACTACGAGCAGTACTTC; CDR3 protein: CSVETGPNYEQYF
V gene: TRBV7-3; D gene: NA; clone size: NA; J gene: TRBJ2-4; CDR3 DNA: TGTGCCAGCAGCTTAGAAGGAGGGCTGGGAAACATTCAGTACTTC; CDR3 protein: CASSLEGGLGNIQYF
V gene: TRBV7-8; D gene: NA; clone size: few; J gene: TRBJ2-7; CDR3 DNA: TGTGCCAGCAGCTCGGGAGGGGGCGAGGACGAGCAGTACTTC; CDR3 protein: CASSSGGGEDEQYF
V gene: TRBV6-1; D gene: NA; clone size: NA; J gene: TRBJ1-5; CDR3 DNA: TGTGCCAGCAGCGAAGGGGGGCAGAGTTATAGCAATCAGCCCCAGCATTTT; CDR3 protein: CASSEGGQSYSNQPQHF
V gene: TRBV10-1; D gene: TRBD1; clone size: NA; J gene: TRBJ2-2; CDR3 DNA: TGCGCCAGCAGCGGATTCCCGCGGACAGGGGGTCGTGGCACCGGGGAGCTGTTTTTT; CDR3 protein: CASSGFPRTGGRGTGELFF
V gene: TRBV30; D gene: NA; clone size: NA; J gene: TRBJ1-5; CDR3 DNA: TGTGCCTGGAGTATACAGGGCGACCAGCCCCAGCATTTT; CDR3 protein: CAWSIQGDQPQHF
V gene: TRBV3-1/TRBV3-2; D gene: TRBD2; clone size: NA; J gene: TRBJ2-7; CDR3 DNA: TGTGCCAGCAGCCTTAGCGGGAGGTCCTACGAGCAGTACTTC; CDR3 protein: CASSLSGRSYEQYF
V gene: TRBV6-5; D gene: NA; clone size: NA; J gene: TRBJ2-3; CDR3 DNA: TGTGCCAGCAGTTATTTCAGTCCATCGGATACGCAGTATTTT; CDR3 protein: CASSYFSPSDTQYF
V gene: TRBV9; D gene: TRBD1; clone size: many; J gene: TRBJ2-1; CDR3 DNA: TGTGCCAGCAGCGTTACCGGGACAGTCTCCAATGAGCAGTTCTTC; CDR3 protein: CASSVTGTVSNEQFF
V gene: TRBV2; D gene: TRBD1; clone size: NA; J gene: TRBJ1-5; CDR3 DNA: TGTGCCAGCAGCGAGGACAGGGTAAGCAATCAGCCCCAGCATTTT; CDR3 protein: CASSEDRVSNQPQHF
V gene: TRBV6-5; D gene: NA; clone size: NA; J gene: TRBJ1-3; CDR3 DNA: TGTGCCAGCAGTCGCGAGGGAACTGGAAACACCATATATTTT; CDR3 protein: CASSREGTGNTIYF
V gene: TRBV5-1; D gene: TRBD2; clone size: NA; J gene: TRBJ2-3; CDR3 DNA: TGCGCCAGCAGCTTGAGCGTCAGCGGGGGGAGCACAGATACGCAGTATTTT; CDR3 protein: CASSLSVSGGSTDTQYF
V gene: TRBV10-3; D gene: TRBD2; clone size: once; J gene: TRBJ2-6; CDR3 DNA: TGTGCCATCAGTGAGTGGTCAGCGGGAGGTCCTATTTCTGGGGCCAACGTCCTGACTTTC; CDR3 protein: CAISEWSAGGPISGANVLTF
V gene: TRBV12-3/TRBV12-4; D gene: NA; clone size: NA; J gene: TRBJ1-6; CDR3 DNA: TGTGCCAGCAGGGGGGGGAGGCATTCACCCCTCCACTTT; CDR3 protein: CASRGGRHSPLHF
V gene: TRBV29-1; D gene: TRBD2; clone size: NA; J gene: TRBJ2-6; CDR3 DNA: TGCAGCGTTGTAAGGGACTACACCTCCTCTGGGGCCAACGTCCTGACTTTC; CDR3 protein: CSVVRDYTSSGANVLTF
V gene: TRBV11-2; D gene: NA; clone size: NA; J gene: TRBJ1-2; CDR3 DNA: TGTGCCAGCAGCTTAAGTTTGGGAGACTATGGCTACACCTTC; CDR3 protein: CASSLSLGDYGYTF
V gene: TRBV7-3; D gene: TRBD1; clone size: NA; J gene: TRBJ2-2; CDR3 DNA: TGTGCCAGCAGTCTACAGGACAGGGGTAACACCGGGGAGCTGTTTTTT; CDR3 protein: CASSLQDRGNTGELFF
V gene: TRBV18; D gene: TRBD2; clone size: NA; J gene: TRBJ2-7; CDR3 DNA: TGTGCCAGCTCACCACCGTCGGTAGCGGGAGGGATCTACGAGCAGTACTTC; CDR3 protein: CASSPPSVAGGIYEQYF
V gene: TRBV28; D gene: NA; clone size: NA; J gene: TRBJ1-1; CDR3 DNA: TGTGCCAGCAGTTTAGTGCAGGGGAGGGCTGAAGCTTTCTTT; CDR3 protein: CASSLVQGRAEAFF
V gene: TRBV4-2; D gene: NA; clone size: NA; J gene: TRBJ1-2; CDR3 DNA: TGTGCCAGCAGCCAACCGGGTGGCTACACCTTC; CDR3 protein: CASSQPGGYTF
V gene: TRBV9; D gene: TRBD1; clone size: NA; J gene: TRBJ1-6; CDR3 DNA: TGTGCCAGCAGCACCCCGACAGGGGGCGGGAATTCACCCCTCCACTTT; CDR3 protein: CASSTPTGGGNSPLHF
V gene: TRBV13; D gene: TRBD1; clone size: few; J gene: TRBJ1-2; CDR3 DNA: TGTGCCAGCAGCCTGTGGCAGGGGGATGGCTACACCTTC; CDR3 protein: CASSLWQGDGYTF
V gene: TRBV7-2; D gene: TRBD1; clone size: NA; J gene: TRBJ1-5; CDR3 DNA: TGTGCCAGCAGGTTACAGGGGATGGGCAATCAGCCCCAGCATTTT; CDR3 protein: CASRLQGMGNQPQHF
V gene: TRBV28; D gene: TRBD2; clone size: NA; J gene: TRBJ2-3; CDR3 DNA: TGTGCCAGCAGTCCGCTCCTACTAGCGGGAGGGCCAGATACGCAGTATTTT; CDR3 protein: CASSPLLLAGGPDTQYF
V gene: TRBV7-6; D gene: NA; clone size: NA; J gene: TRBJ2-1; CDR3 DNA: TGTGCCAGCAGTCTTCTCCGGGACACCACCTACAATGAGCAGTTCTTC; CDR3 protein: CASSLLRDTTYNEQFF
V gene: TRBV9; D gene: NA; clone size: few; J gene: TRBJ1-5; CDR3 DNA: TGTGCCAGCAGCGTAGACGGCGGGGGCAATCAGCCCCAGCATTTT; CDR3 protein: CASSVDGGGNQPQHF
V gene: TRBV6-5; D gene: TRBD1; clone size: NA; J gene: TRBJ1-1; CDR3 DNA: TGTGCCAGCACATCGGGGACAGGGGGTGGAACTGAAGCTTTCTTT; CDR3 protein: CASTSGTGGGTEAFF
V gene: TRBV4-1; D gene: NA; clone size: NA; J gene: TRBJ1-3; CDR3 DNA: TGCGCCAGCAGCCAAGATAGTCTAACAGTTGCTGGAAACACCATATATTTT; CDR3 protein: CASSQDSLTVAGNTIYF
V gene: TRBV7-3; D gene: NA; clone size: NA; J gene: TRBJ2-3; CDR3 DNA: TGTGCCAGCAGCCCAGAATGGGAGGGGGAGGGCCTGACAGATACGCAGTATTTT; CDR3 protein: CASSPEWEGEGLTDTQYF
V gene: TRBV6-1; D gene: NA; clone size: NA; J gene: TRBJ2-6; CDR3 DNA: TGTGCCAGCAGTGCCAGGGTCTACTCTGGGGCCAACGTCCTGACTTTC; CDR3 protein: CASSARVYSGANVLTF
V gene: TRBV7-8; D gene: TRBD1; clone size: NA; J gene: TRBJ1-1; CDR3 DNA: TGTGCCAGCAGCATGGACAGGGGGAGCACTGAAGCTTTCTTT; CDR3 protein: CASSMDRGSTEAFF
V gene: TRBV28; D gene: TRBD1; clone size: NA; J gene: TRBJ1-5; CDR3 DNA: TGTGCCAGCAGGTGGGACAGGGATATTTATCAGCCCCAGCATTTT; CDR3 protein: CASRWDRDIYQPQHF